The sequence of this T cell receptor (beta chain) was determined in a study of response to subunit inactivated influenza vaccine. The study, taken as a whole, reports: New T cells are recruited in small numbers by each seasonal influenza vaccination, according to the authors' suggestion.

The CDR3 loop spans 13 amino acids. Germline values: CDR1 MNHNY, CDR2 SVGAGI (reference sequence). As concerns this clonotype: The antigen remains unidentified. At one end, the junction sequence differs from germline, possibly due to a read error.

TCRdb processed the RT-PCR reads anew with MiXCR; each CDR3 protein has one entry. The table includes 200,000 to 300,000 distinct CDR3 sequences, 12% detected once. The TCR was taken from a man aged 50 to 60 who received an inactivated influenza vaccine. J is TRBJ1-5 and V is TRBV6-6, with a weak D call TRBD1 (5 bases). Here the sequenced sample was non-naive T cells sorted from PBMCs, taken 14 to 15 days before vaccination. The CDR3 loop reads CASSNRGNHPQHF. CDR3 sequence (DNA): TGTGCCAGCAGTAATAGGGGAAATCACCCCCAGCATTTT.